A single sample gave rise to the 31 T cell receptor beta chains below, sequenced in a study of T-cell memory formation after mild COVID-19 (dated by TCRdb to 2020 to 2022). The library was produced with 5' RACE. TCRdb lists the instrument as Illumina NovaSeq 6000. In TCRdb, the public reads were trimmed at Q25 with fastp and aligned with MiXCR, with productive beta chains retained. Rows with one shared CDR3 protein collapse into an entry with the most common genes and DNA. For this sample there are 150,000 to 200,000 distinct CDR3 sequences; approximately 16% appear just once. Of the sample, 2% to 2.5% is held by the ten largest clones. Material for sequencing was PBMCs or a T cell subset sorted from them (not recorded which). These receptors were collected from an adult woman who had mild COVID-19 (a few samples of this study predate the infection). The sample titles of this study are shuffled in the database, so cell type and time point are left out; the donor was told from shared clones.

The chain recombines TRBV5-1 with TRBJ2-5, with 8 bases fitting TRBD1. The CDR3 is 14 amino acids. The germline V gene has CDR1 SGHRS and CDR2 YFSETQ. J lost 1 base, V lost 4 bases, and 3 bases had no gene match. CDR3 in amino acids: CASSGDRLQETQYF. CDR3 coding DNA: TGCGCCAGCAGCGGGGACAGGCTCCAAGAGACCCAGTACTTC. Using reference TRBV5-1 and TRBJ2-5 for the parts outside the CDR3, the full variable domain is KAGVTQTPRYLIKTRGQQVTLSCSPISGHRSVSWYQQTPGQGLQFLFEYFSETQRNKGNFPGRFSGRQFSNSRSEMNVSTLELGDSALYLCASSGDRLQETQYFGPGTRLLVL.

The chain recombines TRBV28 with TRBJ2-5; no clear D gene. The germline V gene encodes CDR1 MDHEN and CDR2 SYDVKM. V gave up 4 bases and J gave up 4 bases, with 10 bases separating them. The CDR3 has 13 amino acids. CDR3 nucleotides: TGTGCCAGCAGTTACGGGCCCGCAGAGACCCAGTACTTC. Its translation is CASSYGPAETQYF.

This clonotype was counted only a few times. V and J are TRBV11-3 and TRBJ1-2; no clear D. CDR1 SGHNT and CDR2 YENEEA come from the germline V gene. V gave up 3 bases and J gave up 7 bases, with 12 bases separating them. The CDR3 extends over 13 amino acids. The DNA of the CDR3 is TGTGCCAGCAGCTTCGGCCGGGGTGGTGGCTACACCTTC. Its protein is CASSFGRGGGYTF.

This clonotype came up a few times. This sequence joins TRBV5-1 and TRBJ2-7; D possibly corresponds to TRBD1 (5 bases). Germline V gene lookup returns CDR1 SGHRS and CDR2 YFSETQ. V was cut by 2 bases and J by 1 base, with 10 bases left in between. The CDR3 has 14 amino acids. For the CDR3, the DNA is TGCGCCAGCAGCTTAGGAGACAGTTCCTACGAGCAGTACTTC. This sequence encodes CASSLGDSSYEQYF. The variable domain in full, with the rest retrieved from reference TRBV5-1 and TRBJ2-7, is KAGVTQTPRYLIKTRGQQVTLSCSPISGHRSVSWYQQTPGQGLQFLFEYFSETQRNKGNFPGRFSGRQFSNSRSEMNVSTLELGDSALYLCASSLGDSSYEQYFGPGTRLTVT.

This chain connects TRBV10-3 to TRBJ2-5; maybe TRBD2 (5 bases). The CDR3 is 13 residues long. The V and J ends lost 4 bases and 5 bases respectively, with 11 bases between them. Germline assignment: CDR1 ENHRY and CDR2 SYGVKD. The CDR3 DNA follows: TGTGCCATCAGTGGGCGGCGAGGGGAGACCCAGTACTTC. This codes for CAISGRRGETQYF.

The rearrangement uses TRBV24-1 and TRBJ2-5; 8 positions agree with TRBD1. CDR1 and CDR2 from the germline V gene are KGHDR and SFDVKD. V dropped 4 bases and J dropped 3; count of bases not matched to a gene: 6. The CDR3 sequence is 15 residues long. In nucleotides, the CDR3 is TGTGCCACCAGTGACCCGGGACAGGTTGAAGAGACCCAGTACTTC. Protein: CATSDPGQVEETQYF.

This clonotype was seen only a few times. The gene calls are TRBV5-8 and TRBJ2-4; 7 bases agree with TRBD1. V trimming: 4 bases; J trimming: 3 bases; junction bases outside the gene matches: 10. CDR3 length: 16 amino acids. CDR1 and CDR2 (germline): SGHTS, YDEGEE. The CDR3 is CASSTPPAGGKNIQYF. In DNA, the CDR3 is TGTGCCAGCAGCACTCCTCCGGCAGGGGGCAAAAACATTCAGTACTTC.

The chain uses TRBV6-5 and TRBJ2-2, with D maybe TRBD2 (6 bases). The CDR3 is 16 residues long. Trimming shortened V by 0 bases and J by 6 bases, and 14 bases separated the two germline ends. Germline-derived CDR1 and CDR2 are MNHEY and SVGAGI. This chain's CDR3 is CASSYSWDLKAGELFF. As DNA, the CDR3 is TGTGCCAGCAGTTACTCTTGGGACTTAAAAGCCGGGGAGCTGTTTTTT.

This clonotype was seen at least ten times. The CDR3 nucleotides read TGTGCCAGCAGCTTGGCGCCGGGGGAGCTGTTTTTT. Its translation: CASSLAPGELFF. The rearrangement uses TRBV7-9 and TRBJ2-2; no firm D call. Between the trimmed V and J ends, which lost 3 bases and 8 bases, there was a span of 7 bases. This CDR3 has 12 residues. Germline V CDR1 and CDR2: SEHNR, FQNEAQ (reference sequence).

This sequence joins TRBV19 and TRBJ2-1; 7 bases agree with TRBD1. The CDR3 runs 14 residues. The J segment lost 7 bases and the V segment lost 7 bases, leaving 10 bases of the junction unmatched. Germline CDR1 and CDR2: LNHDA and SQIVND (reference sequence). The chain's CDR3 is CASKSGTATNEQFF. CDR3 sequence (DNA): TGTGCCAGTAAATCCGGGACAGCTACTAATGAGCAGTTCTTC.

The rearrangement uses TRBV12-3 or TRBV12-4 and TRBJ2-6; a possible D gene is TRBD1 (6 bases). The CDR3 consists of 17 residues. V was pared by 7 bases and J by 0 bases, with 16 bases between. The CDR3 loop is CASILQGSISGANVLTF. In DNA form, the CDR3 reads TGTGCCAGCATACTACAGGGTTCAATCTCTGGGGCCAACGTCCTGACTTTC.

The chain employs TRBV20-1 and TRBJ2-7; a possible D gene is TRBD2 (5 bases). The V and J ends lost 1 base and 4 bases respectively, with 17 bases between them. The germline gives CDR1 DFQATT, CDR2 SNEGSKA (reference sequence). This CDR3 has 15 residues. This CDR3 is CSARVMAGGVYEQYF. CDR3 sequence (DNA): TGCAGTGCTAGAGTCATGGCGGGTGGGGTTTACGAGCAGTACTTC.

The chain employs TRBV7-2 and TRBJ2-7; D remains ambiguous. Germline V gene data show CDR1 as SGHTA and CDR2 as FQGNSA. This CDR3 contains 15 residues. Trimming removed 3 bases at V and 1 base at J, with 13 bases between. The CDR3 DNA is TGTGCCAGCAGCTTTGCAGGTTTACAATCCTACGAGCAGTACTTC. Translation gives CASSFAGLQSYEQYF. Combining the CDR3 with reference TRBV7-2 and TRBJ2-7 gives the whole variable domain GAGVSQSPSNKVTEKGKDVELRCDPISGHTALYWYRQSLGQGLEFLIYFQGNSAPDKSGLPSDRFSAERTGGSVSTLTIQRTQQEDSAVYLCASSFAGLQSYEQYFGPGTRLTVT.

This chain connects TRBV7-2 to TRBJ1-1; D possibly corresponds to TRBD1 (5 bases). CDR3 size: 14 residues. The germline V gene encodes CDR1 SGHTA and CDR2 FQGNSA. V was pared by 2 bases and J by 0 bases, with 7 bases between. CDR3 nucleotide sequence: TGTGCCAGCAGCTTACTCAGGGTGAACACTGAAGCTTTCTTT. It codes for CASSLLRVNTEAFF.

This chain uses TRBV7-6 with TRBJ2-3; TRBD2 agrees at 9 bases. The CDR3 is made up of 17 amino acids. The germline gives CDR1 SGHVS, CDR2 FNYEAQ. The V segment lost 0 bases and the J segment 6 bases; nucleotides outside the gene matches: 10. The CDR3 spells CASSLAVLAGAGDTQYF. In DNA form, the CDR3 reads TGTGCCAGCAGCTTAGCGGTGTTAGCGGGAGCGGGGGATACGCAGTATTTT. The full variable domain, its missing parts supplied by reference TRBV7-6 and TRBJ2-3, is GAGVSQSPRYKVTKRGQDVALRCDPISGHVSLYWYRQALGQGPEFLTYFNYEAQQDKSGLPNDRFSAERPEGSISTLTIQRTEQRDSAMYRCASSLAVLAGAGDTQYFGPGTRLTVL.

This clonotype was counted many times. The V and J genes are TRBV20-1 and TRBJ2-1, with 7 nucleotides matching TRBD2. Germline V gives CDR1 DFQATT, CDR2 SNEGSKA (reference sequence). After removal of 0 bases from V and 10 bases from J, the junction contained 9 bases not matched to a gene. CDR3 size: 14 residues. CDR3: CSARDGRGVAEQFF. Written as DNA, the CDR3 is TGCAGTGCTAGAGATGGGAGGGGAGTTGCGGAGCAGTTCTTC.

The rearrangement uses TRBV29-1 and TRBJ2-7; D may be TRBD1 or TRBD2 (5 bases each). In germline, CDR1 is SQVTM, CDR2 ANQGSEA. Trimming stripped 6 bases from V and 3 bases from J, with 18 bases between. The CDR3 sequence is 14 residues long. The CDR3 DNA reads as TGCAGCGTCGGACGAAACTCAGGGAGCTACGAGCAGTACTTC. Its translation: CSVGRNSGSYEQYF.

This clonotype was detected many times. This chain connects TRBV30 to TRBJ2-1; the match to TRBD1 covers 8 bases. Germline trimming cut 3 bases from V and 9 bases from J; bases unmatched to any gene: 4. This CDR3 has 12 amino acids. CDR1 is GTSNPN, CDR2 SVGIG, per germline (reference sequence). The CDR3 region has the DNA TGTGCCTGGAGACCCGGGACAGGTGAGCAGTTCTTC. Translation: CAWRPGTGEQFF. Together with reference TRBV30 and TRBJ2-1, the CDR3 gives the full variable domain: SQTIHQWPATLVQPVGSPLSLECTVEGTSNPNLYWYRQAAGRGLQLLFYSVGIGQISSEVPQNLSASRPQDRQFILSSKKLLLSDSGFYLCAWRPGTGEQFFGPGTRLTVL.

The sample holds a few counts of this clonotype. The chain carries TRBV10-3 and TRBJ2-1, with 7 bases aligning to TRBD1. The CDR3 contains 14 residues. Trimming removed 6 bases from V and 5 bases from J; junction bases left unmatched: 7. Germline V CDR1 and CDR2: ENHRY, SYGVKD. In nucleotides, the CDR3 is TGTGCCATCAGCACGACAGGGTTCAACAATGAGCAGTTCTTC. This codes for CAISTTGFNNEQFF.

This clonotype was counted at least ten times. The rearrangement uses TRBV4-2 and TRBJ2-1, with TRBD2 matching over 12 bases. V lost 4 bases to trimming and J lost 0 bases; unmatched junction nucleotides: 1. The CDR3 is 16 amino acids. The germline CDR1 and CDR2 sequences are LGHNA and YNFKEQ. CDR3 residues: CASSPTSGSSYNEQFF. The CDR3 DNA sequence: TGTGCCAGCAGCCCGACTAGCGGGAGCTCCTACAATGAGCAGTTCTTC.

This rearrangement joins TRBV5-4 to TRBJ2-4; 9 bases fit TRBD2. The CDR3 is 18 residues long. The junction had 15 bases not matched to a gene; V was cut back by 2 bases and J by 6 bases. CDR1 and CDR2 (germline): SGHNT, YYREEE (reference sequence). The CDR3 DNA follows: TGTGCCAGCAGCTTAGGTTGGGCGGGGGGGCCCGGAGGAAACATTCAGTACTTC. Encoded protein: CASSLGWAGGPGGNIQYF.

This clonotype has a handful of counts. This chain uses TRBV7-2 with TRBJ2-7; 7 bases agree with TRBD2. The junction had 10 bases not matched to a gene; V was cut back by 5 bases and J by 3 bases. CDR3 length equals 15 residues. In germline, CDR1 is SGHTA, CDR2 FQGNSA. CDR3 in amino acids: CASSPRPPGGYEQYF. The CDR3 nucleotides are TGTGCCAGCAGCCCTCGACCTCCGGGGGGCTACGAGCAGTACTTC. Variable domain in full (rest from reference TRBV7-2 and TRBJ2-7): GAGVSQSPSNKVTEKGKDVELRCDPISGHTALYWYRQSLGQGLEFLIYFQGNSAPDKSGLPSDRFSAERTGGSVSTLTIQRTQQEDSAVYLCASSPRPPGGYEQYFGPGTRLTVT.

The V call is TRBV20-1, the J call TRBJ2-3, with TRBD2 matching 7 bases. V shed 5 bases and J 0 bases; nucleotides not matched to a gene: 5. The CDR3 is made up of 14 amino acids. Germline assignment: CDR1 DFQATT and CDR2 SNEGSKA (reference sequence). CDR3 DNA sequence: TGCAGTGCTTTTTTAGCGGGTAGCACAGATACGCAGTATTTT. Protein product: CSAFLAGSTDTQYF.

This clonotype has only a few counts. The chain carries TRBV24-1 and TRBJ2-3; D might be TRBD2 (5 bases). The V gene's germline CDR1 is KGHDR and CDR2 SFDVKD. V lost 8 bases, J lost 6 bases, and 14 bases lay in between. The CDR3 totals 13 residues. The CDR3 nucleotides are TGTGCCACCAAGGCCGGAGGTATGGATACGCAGTATTTT. This translates into CATKAGGMDTQYF.

V usage is TRBV5-6 and J usage is TRBJ2-1, with TRBD2 matching 14 bases. There are 18 residues in the CDR3. V lost 1 base to trimming and J lost 1 base; unmatched junction nucleotides: 4. CDR1 is SGHDT and CDR2 is YYEEEE in the germline V gene. The CDR3 DNA reads TGTGCCAGCAGCTTGAGACTAGCGGGGGGGCTATCCTACAATGAGCAGTTCTTC. Translation gives CASSLRLAGGLSYNEQFF.

The sample holds a few counts of this clonotype. The chain couples TRBV7-8 to TRBJ2-5; unclear D gene. The CDR3 covers 15 residues. Germline values: CDR1 SGHVS, CDR2 FQNEAQ. V was cut by 1 base and J by 2 bases, with 11 bases left in between. CDR3 sequence: CASSLVGILQETQYF. In DNA form, the CDR3 reads TGTGCCAGCAGCTTAGTAGGAATCCTACAAGAGACCCAGTACTTC.

The chain is built from TRBV12-3 or TRBV12-4 and TRBJ1-4, with D tentatively TRBD1 (5 bases). The V end lost 2 bases, the J end lost 8 bases, and 18 bases lay between the germline ends. This CDR3 is built from 16 residues. CDR3: CASSLWGFGISEKLFF. For the CDR3, the DNA is TGTGCCAGCAGTTTATGGGGCTTTGGGATCTCAGAAAAACTGTTTTTT.

There are many counts of this clonotype. The rearrangement uses TRBV27 and TRBJ1-2; perhaps TRBD1 as D (5 bases). This CDR3 is built from 13 residues. Germline loops: CDR1 MNHEY, CDR2 SMNVEV (reference sequence). With 4 bases removed from V and 0 bases from J, the gap between germline ends came to 6 bases. The CDR3: CASSSTANYGYTF. DNA of the CDR3: TGTGCCAGCAGTTCGACAGCTAACTATGGCTACACCTTC.

The chain employs TRBV20-1 and TRBJ1-1, with unresolved D. The CDR3 has 12 amino acids. Germline CDR1 and CDR2: DFQATT and SNEGSKA (reference sequence). Trimming took off 4 bases at V and 6 bases at J, with 12 bases between the two ends. CDR3 nucleotide sequence: TGCAGTGCTAAACAAGTGAGCGCTGAAGCTTTCTTT. Translation: CSAKQVSAEAFF.

The chain couples TRBV28 to TRBJ2-7, with TRBD1 matching over 7 bases. Trimming took 2 bases from V and 1 from J; bases not matched to a gene: 14. There are 18 residues in the CDR3. Germline-derived CDR1 and CDR2 are MDHEN and SYDVKM. The CDR3 bases are TGTGCCAGCAGTTTAACCCCCCCAGCAGGGGGAATGTCCTACGAGCAGTACTTC. Protein: CASSLTPPAGGMSYEQYF.

The V gene is TRBV20-1, the J gene TRBJ2-1; D remains unclear. Per the germline V gene, CDR1 is DFQATT and CDR2 is SNEGSKA (reference sequence). This CDR3 is 14 amino acids long. V was trimmed by 6 bases and J by 5 bases, leaving 17 bases between them. As DNA, the CDR3 is TGCAGTGCCCCCACTTCACGGTGGAACAATGAGCAGTTCTTC. This sequence encodes CSAPTSRWNNEQFF.